This TCR beta chain is from a study of cytomegalovirus exposure and HLA in healthy donors. Study outcomes and limitations: Sequences of the TCR beta chain were said to predict the HLA-A and HLA-B alleles of most subjects accurately. Sequencing depth roughly uniform across donors was assumed in presence/absence analyses.

As to this clone: Antigen unknown.

The PCR ran on 60 Vbeta and 13 Jbeta primers. Clones were read by immunoSEQ multiplex PCR, and TCRdb kept only the in-frame ones, dropping some. The table has about 160,000 clones, 70% seen once. This receptor was taken from a man between 18 and 35 years old in good health and CMV-seropositive. What was sequenced was PBMCs.

CDR3 DNA: TGTGCCAGCAGCTTAGCTAGGGCAGGGGCCTACAATGAGCAGTTCTTC. Translation: CASSLARAGAYNEQFF. This chain connects TRBV7-9 to TRBJ2-1, with D perhaps matching TRBD1 (6 bases). Trimming took off 0 bases at V and 2 bases at J, with 11 bases between the two ends. The CDR3 sequence is 16 residues long. Germline CDR1 reads SEHNR; CDR2 reads FQNEAQ (reference sequence).